This T cell receptor beta chain came from a study of monozygotic twins with inflammatory bowel disease. The germline gives CDR1 DFQATT, CDR2 SNEGSKA (reference sequence). The CDR3 is 15 amino acids. Researchers generated cDNA in eight separate reactions per sample. For each CDR3 protein, TCRdb gives one entry from its re-call of the 5' RACE reads, without DNA. The sample includes tens of thousands of distinct CDR3 sequences. Input material: blood. The V gene is TRBV20-1, the J gene TRBJ1-1. The TCR originated in a human donor with ulcerative colitis or Crohn's disease, or a healthy co-twin of an affected twin (not recorded which). CDR3: CSARDFGKGTAEAFF.